Listed below are T cell receptor beta chains from one sample, sequenced in a study of identical twins. One entry per CDR3 protein, called by TCRdb with MiXCR from the 5' RACE reads. In the table there are roughly 200,000 distinct CDR3 sequences, 15% to 20% of which are singletons. This same sample was also taken into another study, of T cells expressing NK-cell markers.

The sequenced sample consisted of CD8+ T cells sorted from blood. The receptors shown here come from a woman in her late teens or twenties in good health. Each CDR3 is given with its conserved first and last residue. A D gene is named only where the DNA matches it firmly. Clone size is stated in some rows and not others, as once, few, many or a class when expanded.

-	TRBV6-5	TRBJ2-5	TRBD1	TGTGCCAGCAGTTACTCCGGGACAGCGAGGGAGACCCAGTACTTC	CASSYSGTARETQYF
-	TRBV29-1	TRBJ2-3	TRBD2	TGCAGCGTTGGTCCTGCGGGAGGGGCAGATACGCAGTATTTT	CSVGPAGGADTQYF
few	TRBV27	TRBJ2-7	TRBD1	TGTGCCAGCAGTTTCCGGGACAGGGGTGGCTACGAGCAGTACTTC	CASSFRDRGGYEQYF
-	TRBV6-2/TRBV6-3	TRBJ1-1	-	TGTGCCAGCAGTTACGGGGTGGACACTGAAGCTTTCTTT	CASSYGVDTEAFF
few	TRBV5-1	TRBJ2-3	-	TGCGCCAGCAGCTTGTCGGAGGGGGGCACAGATACGCAGTATTTT	CASSLSEGGTDTQYF
few	TRBV13	TRBJ2-2	-	TGTGCCAGCAGCTTAGGGAAAAACACCGGGGAGCTGTTTTTT	CASSLGKNTGELFF
-	TRBV7-3	TRBJ1-1	-	TGTGCCAGCAGCTTAACTGGCGGGGCCGACACTGAAGCTTTCTTT	CASSLTGGADTEAFF
-	TRBV12-3/TRBV12-4	TRBJ2-6	-	TGTGCCAGCAGTTTGGTTCCCCGGGACTCTGGGGCCAACGTCCTGACTTTC	CASSLVPRDSGANVLTF
few	TRBV5-1	TRBJ1-2	TRBD1	TGCGCCAGCAGCTTGTATACAGGGGGCGACTATGGCTACACCTTC	CASSLYTGGDYGYTF
few	TRBV11-2	TRBJ2-1	TRBD2	TGTGCCAGCAGTAGGGGACTAGCGGGTTTAGACAATGAGCAGTTCTTC	CASSRGLAGLDNEQFF